This T cell receptor (beta chain) was observed in a study of T-cell reconstitution after alpha-beta-depleted transplantation in children. Unique molecular identifiers were incorporated when the TCRbeta library was constructed. TCRdb redid the calling of the PCR reads with MiXCR, one entry per CDR3 protein. The profile covers about 900,000 distinct CDR3 sequences, with less than 30% appearing a single time and under 30% taken by the ten largest. Germline CDR1 is SGHTA and CDR2 is FQGNSA. This CDR3 comprises 14 residues. V dropped 3 bases and J dropped 11 bases, with 17 bases sitting between them. The origin of this receptor is a boy less than two years old who had a stem cell transplant for SCID, so the T cells may come from the graft donor. The sample was PBMCs, mostly from graft donor cells, taken 360 days after TCRalphabeta/CD19-depleted stem cell transplant. The rearrangement joins TRBV7-2 to TRBJ2-1; D is undetermined. CDR3 DNA sequence: TGTGCCAGCAGCTTCGGCCTAGTCCCTGGTCAGCAGTTCTTC. Translated: CASSFGLVPGQQFF.